Each of the 27 T cell receptor beta chains below was sequenced from the same sample in a study of CXCR3-negative and CXCR3-positive naive CD8 T cells. UMI labels and 5' RACE were used to prepare the TRB cDNA libraries. TCRdb derives one entry per CDR3 protein from the 5' RACE reads, leaving out DNA. This sample carries about 38,000 distinct CDR3 sequences, with approximately 15% going to the ten biggest clones. Sequencing was carried out using memory CD8+ T cells from blood. The receptors stem from a human donor in good health. Some clones in this sample may be carry-over from other donors' samples.

V and J are TRBV28 and TRBJ2-3; the TRBD1 assignment by TCRdb is unverifiable without DNA. Germline V gives CDR1 MDHEN, CDR2 SYDVKM. This CDR3 spans 15 amino acids. The chain's CDR3 is CASSLTGGARDTQYF.

V and J are TRBV6-2 or TRBV6-3 and TRBJ2-7; TCRdb gives TRBD1 as the D gene, but with no DNA this cannot be confirmed. The CDR3 extends over 12 amino acids. Germline V lookup: CDR1 MNHEY, CDR2 SVGEGT. The CDR3 protein is CASGQISYEQYF.

The J gene is TRBJ2-1, the V gene TRBV14. The CDR3 sequence is 20 residues long. Germline values: CDR1 SGHDN, CDR2 FVKESK. This CDR3 is CASSQDGFGYLSSPYNEQFF.

The chain links TRBV27 to TRBJ2-2; checking the TCRdb D call of TRBD1 is not possible without DNA. The germline gives CDR1 MNHEY, CDR2 SMNVEV (reference sequence). This CDR3 is built from 16 residues. CDR3 sequence reads: CASCPGTGGLDGELFF.

The chain combines TRBV6-2 or TRBV6-3 with TRBJ1-1. This CDR3 contains 13 residues. The V gene's germline CDR1 is MNHEY and CDR2 SVGEGT. CDR3 amino acids: CASSYFGDTEAFF.

The V gene is TRBV7-2, the J gene TRBJ2-7; TCRdb names TRBD1, which stays unverified in the absence of DNA. CDR1 and CDR2 (germline): SGHTA, FQGNSA. The CDR3 is made up of 15 amino acids. This CDR3 reads CASSLGDTRSYEQYF.

The chain has TRBV5-1 and TRBJ1-2; lacking DNA, the TRBD1 call made by TCRdb goes unchecked. The germline gives CDR1 SGHRS, CDR2 YFSETQ. The CDR3 loop spans 15 amino acids. The CDR3 is CASSLPGTDLYGYTF.

The J gene is TRBJ2-7, the V gene TRBV20-1; TCRdb gives TRBD1 as the D gene, but with no DNA this cannot be confirmed. CDR3 length: 14 residues. Per germline, CDR1 DFQATT and CDR2 SNEGSKA (reference sequence). The CDR3 loop reads CSAPGGREPYEQYF.

The V call is TRBV4-3, the J call TRBJ2-6; without DNA, the TCRdb call of TRBD1 cannot be checked. The CDR3 is made up of 16 amino acids. The germline gives CDR1 LGHNA, CDR2 YSLEER. CDR3 loop: CASSQDVQAGANVLTF.

V is TRBV25-1 and J is TRBJ1-1; there is no DNA to check the TCRdb D call of TRBD1. The germline V gene has CDR1 MGHDK and CDR2 SYGVNS. CDR3 length equals 12 residues. The CDR3 loop reads CASSETGIEAFF.

The V gene is TRBV7-9, the J gene TRBJ2-7; the TCRdb D gene call, TRBD1, has no DNA to confirm it. Germline-derived CDR1 and CDR2 are SEHNR and FQNEAQ (reference sequence). This CDR3 has 15 residues. CDR3 loop: CASSLGRVPPGEQYF.

This CDR3 is CASSYISGGANEQFF. J is TRBJ2-1 and V is TRBV7-8; TCRdb picks TRBD2, but there is no DNA to check that call. From germline, CDR1 is SGHVS and CDR2 FQNEAQ. CDR3 size: 15 residues.

This CDR3 reads CASSLRRSTYEQYF. The V gene is TRBV27, the J gene TRBJ2-7. Germline loops: CDR1 MNHEY, CDR2 SMNVEV (reference sequence). This CDR3 comprises 14 residues.

The chain carries TRBV7-9 and TRBJ2-5. The CDR3 runs 12 residues. Germline CDR1 and CDR2: SEHNR and FQNEAQ (reference sequence). CDR3 sequence: CASSLEDRHQYF. The variable domain in full, completed from reference TRBV7-9 and TRBJ2-5, reads DTGVSQNPRHKITKRGQNVTFRCDPISEHNRLYWYRQTLGQGPEFLTYFQNEAQLEKSRLLSDRFSAERPKGSFSTLEIQRTEQGDSAMYLCASSLEDRHQYFGPGTRLLVL.

The chain employs TRBV20-1 and TRBJ2-1; TCRdb indicates TRBD1, and absent DNA this call remains unverified. The CDR3 has 18 residues. From germline, CDR1 is DFQATT and CDR2 SNEGSKA (reference sequence). CDR3 region: CSAFSSCGGPAAHNEQFF.

The chain has TRBV12-3 or TRBV12-4 and TRBJ2-3; lacking DNA, the TRBD1 call made by TCRdb goes unchecked. The CDR3 sequence is 17 residues long. CDR3 protein: CASSLGGTGSSTDTQYF.

This chain uses TRBV9 with TRBJ2-3; the D gene TCRdb calls, TRBD2, cannot be checked with no DNA. Looked up from germline, CDR1 is SGDLS and CDR2 is YYNGEE. This CDR3 is built from 16 residues. CDR3 sequence: CASSVGGLEVADTQYF.

The chain joins TRBV18 to TRBJ2-5; checking the TCRdb D call of TRBD1 is not possible without DNA. The CDR3 sequence is 17 residues long. CDR1 is KGHSH, CDR2 LQKENI, per germline. This CDR3 reads CASSPPNTGEVQETQYF.

This sequence joins TRBV7-9 and TRBJ2-3; TCRdb returns TRBD1, unconfirmable since there is no DNA. CDR3 length: 15 amino acids. Germline V lookup: CDR1 SEHNR, CDR2 FQNEAQ (reference sequence). The CDR3 reads CASSLYRGSTDTQYF.

The rearrangement links TRBV20-1 to TRBJ1-2. This CDR3 comprises 14 residues. Per germline, CDR1 DFQATT and CDR2 SNEGSKA (reference sequence). The CDR3 reads CSARDRPTVDGYTF.

J is TRBJ2-7 and V is TRBV7-9. The CDR3 contains 12 residues. Germline CDR1 and CDR2: SEHNR and FQNEAQ (reference sequence). The CDR3 region is CASSLSQYEQYF.

The chain has TRBV5-1 and TRBJ2-7. CDR1 is SGHRS and CDR2 is YFSETQ in the germline V gene. There are 13 residues in the CDR3. The CDR3 reads CASSSTNPYEQYF.

The rearrangement links TRBV12-3 or TRBV12-4 to TRBJ2-5; TCRdb's D call of TRBD1 is untestable without DNA. The CDR3 consists of 14 residues. This CDR3 reads CASSPTGGGETQYF.

V is TRBV29-1 and J is TRBJ2-2; TCRdb calls TRBD1, which cannot be checked without DNA. The CDR3 is 14 amino acids. Germline CDR1 is SQVTM and CDR2 is ANQGSEA. CDR3 residues: CSVVGGSGTGELFF.

This chain uses TRBV6-5 with TRBJ2-3; checking the TCRdb D call of TRBD1 is not possible without DNA. This CDR3 is built from 17 residues. Germline CDR1 MNHEY, CDR2 SVGAGI. The CDR3 loop reads CASSYGGEGPFTDTQYF.

CDR3 residues: CATREDRDTGELFF. The V and J genes are TRBV24-1 and TRBJ2-2; TCRdb names TRBD1, which stays unverified in the absence of DNA. CDR1 is KGHDR and CDR2 is SFDVKD in the germline V gene. The CDR3 sequence is 14 residues long.

V usage is TRBV4-1 and J usage is TRBJ2-1; with no DNA, the TCRdb D assignment of TRBD1 cannot be verified. CDR3 length equals 11 residues. The germline V gene has CDR1 MGHRA and CDR2 YSYEKL. CDR3 in amino acids: CASGGNHEQFF.